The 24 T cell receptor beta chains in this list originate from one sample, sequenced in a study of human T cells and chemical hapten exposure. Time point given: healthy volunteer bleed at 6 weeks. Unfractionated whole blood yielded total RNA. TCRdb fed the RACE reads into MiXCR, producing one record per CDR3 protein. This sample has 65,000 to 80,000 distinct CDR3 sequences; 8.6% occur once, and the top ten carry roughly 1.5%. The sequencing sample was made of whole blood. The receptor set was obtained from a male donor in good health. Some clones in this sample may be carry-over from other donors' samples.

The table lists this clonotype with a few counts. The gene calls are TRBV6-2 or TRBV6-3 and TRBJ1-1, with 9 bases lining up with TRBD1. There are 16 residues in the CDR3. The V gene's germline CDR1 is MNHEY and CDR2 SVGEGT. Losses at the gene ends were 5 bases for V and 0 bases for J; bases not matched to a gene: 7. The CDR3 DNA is TGTGCCAGCAGTCCCCGGGACAGGGAGATGAACACTGAAGCTTTCTTT. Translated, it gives CASSPRDREMNTEAFF.

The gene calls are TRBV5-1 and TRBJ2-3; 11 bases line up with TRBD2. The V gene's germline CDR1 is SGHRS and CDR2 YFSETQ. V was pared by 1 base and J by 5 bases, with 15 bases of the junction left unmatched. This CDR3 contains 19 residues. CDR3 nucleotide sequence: TGCGCCAGCAGCTTGAGGGGACTAGCGGAGTCGTCGAAAATAGATACGCAGTATTTT. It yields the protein CASSLRGLAESSKIDTQYF.

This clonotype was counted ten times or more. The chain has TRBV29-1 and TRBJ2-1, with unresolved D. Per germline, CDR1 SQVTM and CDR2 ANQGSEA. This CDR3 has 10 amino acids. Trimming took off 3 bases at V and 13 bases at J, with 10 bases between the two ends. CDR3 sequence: CSVETPAQFF. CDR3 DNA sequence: TGCAGCGTTGAGACCCCGGCCCAGTTCTTC.

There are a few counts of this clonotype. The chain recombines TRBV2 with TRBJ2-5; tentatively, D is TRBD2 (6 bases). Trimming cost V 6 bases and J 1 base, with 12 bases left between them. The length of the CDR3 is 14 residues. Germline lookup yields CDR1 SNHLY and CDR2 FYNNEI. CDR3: CASREGTAQETQYF. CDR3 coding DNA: TGTGCCAGCAGGGAGGGTACAGCCCAAGAGACCCAGTACTTC. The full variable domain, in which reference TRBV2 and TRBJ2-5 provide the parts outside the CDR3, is EPEVTQTPSHQVTQMGQEVILRCVPISNHLYFYWYRQILGQKVEFLVSFYNNEISEKSEIFDDQFSVERPDGSNFTLKIRSTKLEDSAMYFCASREGTAQETQYFGPGTRLLVL.

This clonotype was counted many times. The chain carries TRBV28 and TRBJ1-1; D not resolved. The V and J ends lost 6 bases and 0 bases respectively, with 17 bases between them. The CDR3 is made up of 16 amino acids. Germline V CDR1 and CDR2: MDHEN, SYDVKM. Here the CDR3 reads CASRISGFSMNTEAFF. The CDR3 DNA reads TGTGCCAGCAGAATCTCGGGGTTCTCCATGAACACTGAAGCTTTCTTT.

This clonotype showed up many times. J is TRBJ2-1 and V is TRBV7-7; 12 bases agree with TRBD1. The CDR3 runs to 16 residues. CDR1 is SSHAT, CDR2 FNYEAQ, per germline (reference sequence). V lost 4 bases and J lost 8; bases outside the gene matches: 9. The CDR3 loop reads CASSSGPGTGGDEQFF. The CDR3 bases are TGTGCCAGCAGCTCAGGGCCCGGGACAGGGGGCGATGAGCAGTTCTTC.

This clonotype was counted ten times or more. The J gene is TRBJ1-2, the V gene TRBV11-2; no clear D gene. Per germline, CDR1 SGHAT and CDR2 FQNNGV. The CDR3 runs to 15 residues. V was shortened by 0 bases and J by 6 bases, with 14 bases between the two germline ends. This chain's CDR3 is CASSLDWWSGNGYTF. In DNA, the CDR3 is TGTGCCAGCAGCTTAGATTGGTGGTCAGGAAATGGCTACACCTTC. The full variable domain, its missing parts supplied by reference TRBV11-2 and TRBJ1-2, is EAGVAQSPRYKIIEKRQSVAFWCNPISGHATLYWYQQILGQGPKLLIQFQNNGVVDDSQLPKDRFSAERLKGVDSTLKIQPAKLEDSAVYLCASSLDWWSGNGYTFGSGTRLTVV.

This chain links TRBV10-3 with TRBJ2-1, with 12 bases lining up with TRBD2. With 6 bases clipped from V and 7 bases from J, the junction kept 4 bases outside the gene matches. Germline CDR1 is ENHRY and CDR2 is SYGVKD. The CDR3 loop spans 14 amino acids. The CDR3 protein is CAISPTSGRNEQFF. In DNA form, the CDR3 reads TGTGCCATCAGCCCGACTAGCGGGAGAAATGAGCAGTTCTTC.

The CDR3 DNA follows: TGCAGTGCTAGAGATATGAAAGCCGAAGAGACCCAGTACTTC. The encoded protein is CSARDMKAEETQYF. The rearrangement links TRBV20-1 to TRBJ2-5; the D is unclear. The V gene's germline CDR1 is DFQATT and CDR2 SNEGSKA (reference sequence). Trimming removed 0 bases from V and 3 bases from J, with 11 bases in between. This CDR3 has 14 amino acids.

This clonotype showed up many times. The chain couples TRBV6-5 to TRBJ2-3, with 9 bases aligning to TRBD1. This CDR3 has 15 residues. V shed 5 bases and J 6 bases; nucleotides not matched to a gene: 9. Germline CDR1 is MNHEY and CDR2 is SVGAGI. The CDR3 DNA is TGTGCCAGCAGTCGACAGGGGGTAAAGGCGGATACGCAGTATTTT. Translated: CASSRQGVKADTQYF.

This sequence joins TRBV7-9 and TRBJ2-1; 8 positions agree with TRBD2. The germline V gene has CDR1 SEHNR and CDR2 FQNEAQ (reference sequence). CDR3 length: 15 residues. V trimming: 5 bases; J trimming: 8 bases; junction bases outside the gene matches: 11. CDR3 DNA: TGTGCCAGCAGCCCCCTGGCTAGCGGGTGGGATGAGCAGTTCTTC. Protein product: CASSPLASGWDEQFF.

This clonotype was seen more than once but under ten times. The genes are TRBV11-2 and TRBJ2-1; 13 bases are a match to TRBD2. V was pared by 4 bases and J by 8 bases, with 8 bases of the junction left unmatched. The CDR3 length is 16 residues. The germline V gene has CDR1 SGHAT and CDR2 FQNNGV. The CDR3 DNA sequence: TGTGCCAGCAGCTCCCCGGGACTAGCGGGATCGCATGAGCAGTTCTTC. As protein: CASSSPGLAGSHEQFF.

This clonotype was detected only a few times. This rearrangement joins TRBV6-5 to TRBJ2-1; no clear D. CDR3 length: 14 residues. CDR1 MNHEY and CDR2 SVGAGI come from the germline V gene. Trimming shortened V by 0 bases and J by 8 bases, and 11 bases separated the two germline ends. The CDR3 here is CASSYSTGWDEQFF. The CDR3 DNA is TGTGCCAGCAGTTACTCAACGGGTTGGGATGAGCAGTTCTTC.

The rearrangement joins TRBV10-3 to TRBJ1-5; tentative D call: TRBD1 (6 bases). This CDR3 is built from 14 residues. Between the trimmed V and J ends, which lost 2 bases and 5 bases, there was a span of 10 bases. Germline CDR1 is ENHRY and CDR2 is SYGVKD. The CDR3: CAISEVGADQPQHF. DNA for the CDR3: TGTGCCATCAGTGAGGTGGGGGCTGATCAGCCCCAGCATTTT.

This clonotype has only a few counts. The CDR3, as DNA: TGTGCCACCAGCAGAGGGTCGGGAGGGTTCGGGGAGCAGTTCTTC. Amino acid sequence: CATSRGSGGFGEQFF. V and J are TRBV15 and TRBJ2-1; 8 bases fit TRBD2. V lost 1 base and J lost 10; bases outside the gene matches: 9. Germline CDR1 is LNHNV and CDR2 is YYDKDF (reference sequence). There are 15 residues in the CDR3. The whole variable domain, filled in from reference TRBV15 and TRBJ2-1, reads DAMVIQNPRYQVTQFGKPVTLSCSQTLNHNVMYWYQQKSSQAPKLLFHYYDKDFNNEADTPDNFQSRRPNTSFCFLDIRSPGLGDTAMYLCATSRGSGGFGEQFFGPGTRLTVL.

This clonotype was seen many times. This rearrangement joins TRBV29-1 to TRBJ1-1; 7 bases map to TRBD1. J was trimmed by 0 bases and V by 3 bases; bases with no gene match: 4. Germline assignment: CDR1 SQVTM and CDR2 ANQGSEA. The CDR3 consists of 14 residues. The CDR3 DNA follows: TGCAGCGTTGATCTACAGGGGATGAACACTGAAGCTTTCTTT. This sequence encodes CSVDLQGMNTEAFF.

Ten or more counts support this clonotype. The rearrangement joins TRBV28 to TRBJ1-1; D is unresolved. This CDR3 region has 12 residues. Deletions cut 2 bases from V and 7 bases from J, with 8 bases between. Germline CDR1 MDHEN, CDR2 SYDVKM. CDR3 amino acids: CASSLPHSEAFF. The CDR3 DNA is TGTGCCAGCAGTTTACCGCACAGTGAAGCTTTCTTT.

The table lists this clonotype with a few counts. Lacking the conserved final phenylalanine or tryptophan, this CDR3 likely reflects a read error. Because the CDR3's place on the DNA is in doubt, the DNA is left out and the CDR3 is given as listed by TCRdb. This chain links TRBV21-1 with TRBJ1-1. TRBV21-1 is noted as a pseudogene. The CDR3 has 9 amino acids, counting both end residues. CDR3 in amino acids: CASSARLFL.

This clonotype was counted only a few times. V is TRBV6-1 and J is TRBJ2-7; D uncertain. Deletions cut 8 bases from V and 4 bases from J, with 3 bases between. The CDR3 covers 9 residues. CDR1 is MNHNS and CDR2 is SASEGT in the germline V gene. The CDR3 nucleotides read TGTGCCAGCTATTACGAGCAGTACTTC. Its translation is CASYYEQYF.

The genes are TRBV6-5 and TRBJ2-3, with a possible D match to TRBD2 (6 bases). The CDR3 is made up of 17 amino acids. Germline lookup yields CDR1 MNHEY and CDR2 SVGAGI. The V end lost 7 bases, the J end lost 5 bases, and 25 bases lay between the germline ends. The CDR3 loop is CASTDTSSGRRGDTQYF. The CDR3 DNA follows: TGTGCCAGCACCGACACTAGCAGTGGTAGGAGGGGAGATACGCAGTATTTT.

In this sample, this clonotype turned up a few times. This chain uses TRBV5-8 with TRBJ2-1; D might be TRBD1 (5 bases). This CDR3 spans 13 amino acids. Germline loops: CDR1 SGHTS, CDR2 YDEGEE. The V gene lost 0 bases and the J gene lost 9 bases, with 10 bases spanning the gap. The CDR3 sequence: CASSLGGRAEQFF. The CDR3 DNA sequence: TGTGCCAGCAGCTTGGGAGGCAGGGCTGAGCAGTTCTTC.

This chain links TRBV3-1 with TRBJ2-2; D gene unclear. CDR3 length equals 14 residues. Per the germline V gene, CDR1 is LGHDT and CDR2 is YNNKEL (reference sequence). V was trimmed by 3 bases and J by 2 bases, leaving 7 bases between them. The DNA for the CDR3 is TGTGCCAGCAGCCAGGGGTTAAACACCGGGGAGCTGTTTTTT. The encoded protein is CASSQGLNTGELFF.

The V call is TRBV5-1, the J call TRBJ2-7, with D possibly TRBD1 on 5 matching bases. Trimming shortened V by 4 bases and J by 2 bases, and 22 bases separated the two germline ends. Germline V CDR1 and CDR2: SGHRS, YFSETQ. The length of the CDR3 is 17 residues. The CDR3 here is CASSPTFQGVSTYEQYF. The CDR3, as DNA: TGCGCCAGCAGCCCGACCTTCCAGGGTGTGAGCACCTACGAGCAGTACTTC.

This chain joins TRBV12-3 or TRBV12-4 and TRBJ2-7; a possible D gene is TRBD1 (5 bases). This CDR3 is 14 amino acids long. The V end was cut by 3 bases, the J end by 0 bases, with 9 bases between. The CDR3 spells CASSFLDISYEQYF. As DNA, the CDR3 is TGTGCCAGCAGTTTCTTGGACATCTCCTACGAGCAGTACTTC.